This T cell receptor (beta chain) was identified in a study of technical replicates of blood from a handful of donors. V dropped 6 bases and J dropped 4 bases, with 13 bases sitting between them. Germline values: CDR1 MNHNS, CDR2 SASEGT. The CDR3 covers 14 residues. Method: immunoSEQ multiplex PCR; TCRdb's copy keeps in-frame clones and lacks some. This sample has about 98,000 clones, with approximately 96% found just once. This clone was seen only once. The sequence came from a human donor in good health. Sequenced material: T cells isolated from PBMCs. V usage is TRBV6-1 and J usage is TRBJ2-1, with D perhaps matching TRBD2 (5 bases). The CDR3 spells CASSRDDFYNEQFF. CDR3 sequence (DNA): TGTGCCAGCAGCCGGGATGACTTTTACAATGAGCAGTTCTTC.